This TCR beta chain was obtained from a study of response to subunit inactivated influenza vaccine. The CDR3 sequence is 13 residues long. Trimming removed 5 bases from V and 4 bases from J, with 12 bases in between. In germline, CDR1 is SEHNR, CDR2 FQNEAQ (reference sequence). Findings and limits, study-wide: Few new T cells, the authors suggested, are recruited by each seasonal influenza vaccination.

This clonotype was counted between two and nine times. The target antigen is unknown. Each CDR3 protein gets one entry after TCRdb re-called the RT-PCR reads with MiXCR. The sample lists more than 200,000 distinct CDR3 sequences; 10% to 15% were seen once. The TCR comes from a man between 50 and 59 years old who received an inactivated influenza vaccine. Sample: non-naive T cells sorted from PBMCs, taken less than 15 days before vaccination. The J gene is TRBJ2-7, the V gene TRBV7-9; D assignment may be TRBD1 or TRBD2 (5 bases each). The CDR3 sequence: CASSPRDRYEQYF. CDR3 DNA sequence: TGTGCCAGCAGCCCCAGGGACCGGTACGAGCAGTACTTC.